These T cell receptor beta chains were read from a single sample in a study of cytotoxic CD8 clonotypes in ibrutinib-treated CLL. Profiling relied on immunoSEQ multiplex PCR, and the TCRdb table lists in-frame clones only, not all of them. This sample has 35,000 to 55,000 clones; about two thirds occur once, and the top ten carry more than 10%. The sequenced sample was PBMCs, obtained after 12 months of ibrutinib treatment. Receptors originate from a human donor with chronic lymphocytic leukemia. CDR3s include the opening cysteine and the closing phenylalanine or tryptophan. A D gene is named only where the DNA matches it firmly. Size values are once, few and many counts, or a class for expanded clones, and some rows have none.

cdr3_nt cdr3_aa j_call v_call d_call clone_size
TGTGCCAGTAGTTCACAGGCGGGCTATGGCTACACCTTC CASSSQAGYGYTF TRBJ1-2 TRBV19 . few
TGCGCCAGCAGCTTGCAGGGAGGGGGCATTGGCACCGGGGAGCTGTTTTTT CASSLQGGGIGTGELFF TRBJ2-2 TRBV5-1 . once
TGCGCCAGCAGGATGGGGGAATGGAACACCGGGGAGCTGTTTTTT CASRMGEWNTGELFF TRBJ2-2 TRBV5-1 . .
TGTGCCAGCAGAGGGAGGAGCTCCTATAATTCACCCCTCCACTTT CASRGRSSYNSPLHF TRBJ1-6 TRBV2 . few
TGTGCCAGCAGCTTACTAGGGGCGGGTGGGGCCAACGTCCTGACTTTC CASSLLGAGGANVLTF TRBJ2-6 TRBV7-3 . .
TGTGCCAGCAGCTTTAGGGCAGGTCGGACGAACTATGGCTACACCTTC CASSFRAGRTNYGYTF TRBJ1-2 TRBV7-3 . .
TGCGCCAGCAGCTTGTCGGGACTAACCCGCACAGATACGCAGTATTTT CASSLSGLTRTDTQYF TRBJ2-3 TRBV5-1 TRBD2 .
TGTGCCAGCAGCTTAAGGAGTCTGCGCACTGAAGCTTTCTTT CASSLRSLRTEAFF TRBJ1-1 TRBV7-6 . .
TGTGCCAGTAGTATGAGGGAGTCTGGCTACACCTTC CASSMRESGYTF TRBJ1-2 TRBV19 . .
TGTGCCAGCAGTTACGTGGCACAGAACACCGGGGAGCTGTTTTTT CASSYVAQNTGELFF TRBJ2-2 TRBV6-5 . .
TGTGCCAGTAGTGCTAGGACAGGGGTAAGCGAGCAGTACTTC CASSARTGVSEQYF TRBJ2-7 TRBV19 TRBD1 .
TGTGCCAGCAGTTACTCTCGGACTGAAGCTTTCTTT CASSYSRTEAFF TRBJ1-1 TRBV6-6 . .
TGTGCCAGCAGCTTACCGGGGGGGAGCACAGATACGCAGTATTTT CASSLPGGSTDTQYF TRBJ2-3 TRBV11-3 TRBD2 .
TGTGCCAGCAGTGAACTGGGCGGGCTGTTAGATACGCAGTATTTT CASSELGGLLDTQYF TRBJ2-3 TRBV2 . few
TGTGCCAGCAGTCTAGCGGGAACCTACGAGCAGTACTTC CASSLAGTYEQYF TRBJ2-7 TRBV6-1 TRBD2 .
TGTGCCAGCAGCTCCTATCGACAGGACGCCTACGAGCAGTACTTC CASSSYRQDAYEQYF TRBJ2-7 TRBV7-8 . once
TGTGCCAGCAGCTTATTCCCGGGGGCCAAAAACATTCAGTACTTC CASSLFPGAKNIQYF TRBJ2-4 TRBV7-9 . few
TGCGCCAGCAGCCACCCCGCCCGGGGCAGACTGGAGGCTTTCTTT CASSHPARGRLEAFF TRBJ1-1 TRBV4-1 . once
TGTGCCAGCAGCAAAGGACAGGGGGAGAATTCACCCCTCCACTTT CASSKGQGENSPLHF TRBJ1-6 TRBV21-1 . .
TGCAGCGTTGAAACGAGGGGGGGTTCACCCCTCCACTTT CSVETRGGSPLHF TRBJ1-6 TRBV29-1 . .
TGCGCCAGCAGCCAAGATTTCACAGGTCAGCATGGCTACACCTTC CASSQDFTGQHGYTF TRBJ1-2 TRBV4-1 . few
TGCAGCGCCAGGGACAGGGGGTTTCCTGAAGCTTTCTTT CSARDRGFPEAFF TRBJ1-1 TRBV29-1 TRBD1 few
TGTGCCAGCAGTCCCCCGTGGGGAGGATACGAGCAGTACTTC CASSPPWGGYEQYF TRBJ2-7 TRBV27 . .
TGCAGCGCCGAGGGGGTTCCTCTGGTCACTGAAGCTTTCTTT CSAEGVPLVTEAFF TRBJ1-1 TRBV29-1 . once
TGTGCCAGCAGCACTCAACAGGGGGACGAGCAGTACTTC CASSTQQGDEQYF TRBJ2-7 TRBV5-6 TRBD1 few
TGTGCCAGTAGTATGAACACTGAAGCTTTCTTT CASSMNTEAFF TRBJ1-1 TRBV19 . .
TGTGCCAGCAGTGACGAACTTTCCCGGGGGATGAACACTGAAGCTTTCTTT CASSDELSRGMNTEAFF TRBJ1-1 TRBV28 . few
TGTGCCAGCAGCCCCGTACAGGGAGGCTACACCTTC CASSPVQGGYTF TRBJ1-2 TRBV6-5 . .
TGTGCCAGCACTCCCGACCCCCGTCGGGGCTACACCTTC CASTPDPRRGYTF TRBJ1-2 TRBV6-1 . few
TGTGCCAGCAGTAGGGGGGGGCTGGGAAATCAGCCCCAGCATTTT CASSRGGLGNQPQHF TRBJ1-5 TRBV6-6 . .
TGTGCCAGCAGGACAGGTGTATCTGGAAACACCATATATTTT CASRTGVSGNTIYF TRBJ1-3 TRBV6-1 . .
TGTGCCAGCGGCGGACAGGCGGGAATCTCCTACGAGCAGTACTTC CASGGQAGISYEQYF TRBJ2-7 TRBV5-5 . .
TGTGCCAGTAGTAATAGACGGGAATTACCTCAGCCCCAGCATTTT CASSNRRELPQPQHF TRBJ1-5 TRBV19 . .
TGCGCCAGCAGCCAAGAACCCCGGCTAGCCAAAAACATTCAGTACTTC CASSQEPRLAKNIQYF TRBJ2-4 TRBV4-1 . .
TGTGCCAGCACTCCGACAGGGGGTAACACTGAAGCTTTCTTT CASTPTGGNTEAFF TRBJ1-1 TRBV6-1 TRBD1 few
TGCGCCAGCAGTGCCGGGGGGTCCGGGTTACTAGATACGCAGTATTTT CASSAGGSGLLDTQYF TRBJ2-3 TRBV5-1 TRBD2 .
TGTGCCAGCAGGCCAACAGGAGACACAGATACGCAGTATTTT CASRPTGDTDTQYF TRBJ2-3 TRBV7-9 . .
TGTGCCGCACGAGGGATGGAGACCCAGTACTTC CAARGMETQYF TRBJ2-5 TRBV18 . .